This entry concerns a single T cell receptor (beta chain). As processed by the authors: For nucleated cells, counts were estimated from reference gene primer amplification. Clones were read by immunoSEQ multiplex PCR, and TCRdb kept only the in-frame ones, dropping some. Clonal size and the V and J genes are those of that table, whereas D and trimming came from the DNA. This table has about 240,000 clones, roughly nine tenths appearing once. The data are from a study of blood T cell repertoires in COVID-19. Turning to the study itself: Italy, Spain and the United States were the sources of the convalescent and acute COVID-19 samples. PBMCs, B-cell-depleted T cells, or T cells provided the cDNA or gDNA that made up the material.

Germline CDR1 and CDR2: LNHNV and YYDKDF (reference sequence). With V trimmed by 0 bases and J by 7 bases, 14 bases remained unmatched. CDR3 length equals 17 residues. The sequenced sample was peripheral blood. This sequence joins TRBV15 and TRBJ2-5, with 7 bases that match TRBD1. The receptor was derived from a man aged 55 to 69 with acute or convalescent COVID-19. The CDR3 coding sequence is TGTGCCACCAGCAGAGATTGGGGGCAGACAGGGCCGGGGACCCAGTACTTC. Translated: CATSRDWGQTGPGTQYF.